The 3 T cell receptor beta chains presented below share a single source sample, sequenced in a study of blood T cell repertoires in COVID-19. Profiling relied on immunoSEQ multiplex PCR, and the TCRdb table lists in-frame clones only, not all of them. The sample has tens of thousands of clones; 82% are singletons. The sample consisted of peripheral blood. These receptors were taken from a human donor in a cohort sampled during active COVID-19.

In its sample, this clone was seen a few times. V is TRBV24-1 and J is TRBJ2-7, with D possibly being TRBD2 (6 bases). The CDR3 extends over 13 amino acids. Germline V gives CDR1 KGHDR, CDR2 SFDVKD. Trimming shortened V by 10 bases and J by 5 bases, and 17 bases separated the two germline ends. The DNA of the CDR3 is TGTGCCACGGGGGTGGCGGGCGGGAACGAGCAGTACTTC. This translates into CATGVAGGNEQYF.

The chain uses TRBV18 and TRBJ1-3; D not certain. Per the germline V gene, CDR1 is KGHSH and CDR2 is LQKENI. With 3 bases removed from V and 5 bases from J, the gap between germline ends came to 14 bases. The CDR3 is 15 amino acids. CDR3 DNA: TGTGCCAGCTCACCCGGGGAGAGCGTTCGAAACACCATATATTTT. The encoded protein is CASSPGESVRNTIYF.

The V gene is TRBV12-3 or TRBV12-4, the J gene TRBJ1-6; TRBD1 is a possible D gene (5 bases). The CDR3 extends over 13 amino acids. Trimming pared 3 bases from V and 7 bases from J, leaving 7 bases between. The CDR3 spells CASSLGGNSPLHF. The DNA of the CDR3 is TGTGCCAGCAGTTTGGGGGGGAATTCACCCCTCCACTTT.